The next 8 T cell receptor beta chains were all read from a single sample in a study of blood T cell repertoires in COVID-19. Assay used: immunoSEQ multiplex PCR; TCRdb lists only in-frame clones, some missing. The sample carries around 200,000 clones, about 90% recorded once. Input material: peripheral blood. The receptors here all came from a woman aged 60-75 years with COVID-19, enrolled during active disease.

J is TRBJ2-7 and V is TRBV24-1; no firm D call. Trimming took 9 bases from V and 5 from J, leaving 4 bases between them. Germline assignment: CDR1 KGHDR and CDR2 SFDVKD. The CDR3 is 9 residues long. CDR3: CATHHEQYF. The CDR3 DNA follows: TGTGCCACCCATCACGAGCAGTACTTC.

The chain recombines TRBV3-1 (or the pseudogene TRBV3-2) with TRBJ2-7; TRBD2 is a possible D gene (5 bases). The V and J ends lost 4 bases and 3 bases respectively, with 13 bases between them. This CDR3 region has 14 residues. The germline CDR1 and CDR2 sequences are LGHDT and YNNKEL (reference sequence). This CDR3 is CASSRAGLGYEQYF. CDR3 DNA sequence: TGTGCCAGCAGCCGGGCTGGACTCGGCTACGAGCAGTACTTC.

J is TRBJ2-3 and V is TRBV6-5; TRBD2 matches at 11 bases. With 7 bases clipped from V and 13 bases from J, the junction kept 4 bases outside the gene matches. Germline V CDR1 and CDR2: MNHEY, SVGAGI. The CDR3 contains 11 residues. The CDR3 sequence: CASTQGLAEYF. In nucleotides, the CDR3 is TGTGCCAGCACCCAGGGACTAGCGGAGTATTTT.

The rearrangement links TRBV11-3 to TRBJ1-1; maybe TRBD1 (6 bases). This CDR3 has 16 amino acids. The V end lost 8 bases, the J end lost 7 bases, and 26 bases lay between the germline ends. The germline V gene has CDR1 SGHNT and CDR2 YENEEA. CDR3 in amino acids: CASGAGAPSGRGEAFF. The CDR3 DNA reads TGTGCCAGCGGAGCAGGGGCCCCCAGTGGGAGGGGTGAAGCTTTCTTT.

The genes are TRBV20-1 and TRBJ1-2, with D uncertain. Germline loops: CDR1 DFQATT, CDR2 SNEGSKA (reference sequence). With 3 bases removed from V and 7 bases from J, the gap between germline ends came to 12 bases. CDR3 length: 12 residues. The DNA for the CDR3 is TGCAGTGCTAGTACGGGGATCGGTGGCTACACCTTC. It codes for CSASTGIGGYTF.

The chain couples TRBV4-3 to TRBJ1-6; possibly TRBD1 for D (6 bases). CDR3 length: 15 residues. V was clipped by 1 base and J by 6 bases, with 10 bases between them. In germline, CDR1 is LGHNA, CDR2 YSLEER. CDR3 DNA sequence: TGCGCCAGCAGCCAAGTGGGAGGGGGTAATTCACCCCTCCACTTT. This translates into CASSQVGGGNSPLHF.

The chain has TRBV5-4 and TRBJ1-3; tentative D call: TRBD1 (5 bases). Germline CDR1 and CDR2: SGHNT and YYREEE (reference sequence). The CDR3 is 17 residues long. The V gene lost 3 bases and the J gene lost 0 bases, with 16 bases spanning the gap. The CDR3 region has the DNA TGTGCCAGCAGCTCCCGGGGGGACCGTCGCTCTGGAAACACCATATATTTT. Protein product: CASSSRGDRRSGNTIYF.

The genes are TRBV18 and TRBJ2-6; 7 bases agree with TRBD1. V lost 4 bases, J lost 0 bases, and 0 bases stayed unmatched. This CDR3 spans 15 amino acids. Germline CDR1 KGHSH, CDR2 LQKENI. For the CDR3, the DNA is TGTGCCAGCTCACGACAGGGCTCTGGGGCCAACGTCCTGACTTTC. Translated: CASSRQGSGANVLTF.